This T cell receptor beta chain was sequenced during a study of persistence of HIV-infected CD4 T cells (dated by TCRdb to the early 2020s). Study-level background: Participants had been on suppressive ART for a median of about eight years. Peripheral blood samples of up to roughly 200 mL were obtained at multiple time points, with the exception of two participants, for whom leukapheresis was performed at a single time point. CMV- and HIV-1 Gag-responding CD4+ T cells were isolated from ART-treated individuals so that antigen-driven clonal expansion of HIV-1-infected cells could be examined. The clonality of all cells in each sorted population was measured by TCRbeta sequencing, and the clonality of infected cells was measured by proviral sequencing. For the TCR cluster analysis across participants, 8 or 9 participants were included for CMV and about seven participants for Gag. The research as a whole found: Bulk TCR analyses could not be restricted to the rare CMV-responding cells that actually carried HIV-1 proviruses. TCR oligoclonality correlated with proviral oligoclonality within the same sorted populations. TCRbeta richness in CMV- and Gag-responding cells was significantly lower than in anti-CD3/anti-CD28-responding cells; CMV-responding cells had higher oligoclonality than CD3/CD28-stimulated and Gag-responding cells. The study involved few individuals and tested only a limited range of antigens. Antigen-responding cells were enriched for degenerate expanded CDR3beta sequences, which suggests convergent selection of CD4+ responses to CMV and Gag.

Note on this clone: It lacks a known antigen. Base qualities are not recorded, but no much larger clone differs from it by a single base.

The treatment or condition label for this specimen denotes: suppressive antiretroviral therapy. A pool of overlapping HIV-1 Gag 15-mer peptides was used at about 0.96 ug per peptide per mL for cell stimulation. CD4+ T cells that responded were sorted based on upregulation of both CD40 ligand and CD69. Participants were HIV-1-infected adults who started suppressive ART during chronic infection. Plasma HIV-1 RNA had been undetectable (below 50 copies/mL) in participants for at least 4 years. To be included, a participant needed positive CMV serology and a CD4+ T cell count above 400 cells/uL. Before stimulation, PBMCs were isolated using density centrifugation and depleted of CD8+ T cells. Stimulation of CD8-depleted PBMCs was carried out for approximately 18 hours with anti-CD28/CD49d costimulation, CD40-blocking antibody and enfuvirtide, to prevent new infections. Sorting was done on either a Beckman Coulter MoFlo Legacy or an XDP sorter, and propidium iodide was used to exclude dead cells. Genomic DNA was extracted with the QIAamp DNA Mini Kit for samples above one million cells, otherwise with the Quick-DNA Microprep Kit.

The immunoSEQ hsTCRB assay version 4, run in survey mode, was used to sequence TCRbeta repertoires from genomic DNA. Genomic DNA was diluted to 7.5 to 10 ng/uL, and up to 1 ug per sample was used for TCRbeta sequencing. The source study handled its data this way. TCRbeta data were analyzed in ImmunoSeq Analyzer 3.0, with diversity computed on productive nucleotide rearrangements. Using the Immunarch R package, lower-bound TCR diversity was estimated with the improved Chao index and clonality was estimated with the Gini coefficient. When different nucleotide rearrangements encoded the same CDR3beta amino acid sequence, each rearrangement was treated as a distinct clonotype. TCRbeta sequences significantly enriched in antigen-responding cells relative to anti-CD3/anti-CD28-activated cells were identified by differential abundance analysis. GLIPH2 grouped TCRs by predicted peptide-MHC specificity, both within each participant and across combined participant data sets. In its TCRdb copy, this immuneACCESS table keeps in-frame sequences only and misses some clones. Where compared with another copy, unresolved V genes explain less than half of these, and the others have no known cause. The V and J calls and the clone size are those of that table, but D and trimming were determined from the DNA. This sample has about 32,000 clones in its table, and roughly 71% of those were observed once. 1.4% of the sample rests with the top ten.

The germline V gene gives CDR1 as SGDLS and CDR2 as YYNGEE. Inclusive of the bounding cysteine and phenylalanine, the CDR3 is 16 residues long. CDR3 DNA is the only sequence kept; it has 48 bases, read in frame from the first base. V is cut back by 4 bases and J by 1 base, with 7 bases in the junction unmatched. The rearrangement combines TRBV9 with TRBJ2-2, with 7 bases in between that match TRBD1. Here the sequenced sample was CD4+ T cells sorted from PBMCs after roughly 20-hour stimulation, taken from a patient who received antiretroviral therapy. The sample's cell subset or site label, in plain terms: CD40L+CD69+ CD4 T cells responding to HIV-1 Gag peptides. This TCR was sampled from an adult man with HIV who was CMV-seropositive. DNA sequence: TGTGCCAGCAGCTCCCGGGACAGCTTGAACACCGGGGAGCTGTTTTTT. Translated, it gives CASSSRDSLNTGELFF.